This T cell receptor (beta chain) was identified in a study of OX40 agonist ivuxolimab in advanced cancers. Study overall: Of the patients, three showed partial responses, one with hepatocellular carcinoma and two with cutaneous melanoma.

In germline, CDR1 is MGHRA, CDR2 YSYEKL. The CDR3 has 16 amino acids. V was pared by 0 bases and J by 0 bases, with 9 bases between. This clone appeared once. Its antigen is as yet unknown. Study observations and caveats: CD8+ T cells were the subset that, on average, had more expanded clones than CD4+.

Method: immunoSEQ multiplex PCR; TCRdb's copy keeps in-frame clones and lacks some. The table records approximately 60,000 clones, over 90% of them present only once. This specimen was CD4+ or CD8+ T cells sorted from blood, taken in a trial of the OX40 agonist ivuxolimab. This TCR came from an adult with an advanced solid tumor such as melanoma, head and neck, liver or kidney cancer. The chain is built from TRBV4-1 and TRBJ2-1; D remains ambiguous. Here the CDR3 DNA reads TGCGCCAGCAGCCAAGATGGGCTCCCCTCCTACAATGAGCAGTTCTTC. Amino acid sequence: CASSQDGLPSYNEQFF.